What follows describes a single TCR beta chain. The data belong to a study of shared clonotypes between healthy human individuals. As handled by the study authors: For the immunoSEQ data, sequences were junction-only without quality scores, so filtering differed. Profiling relied on immunoSEQ multiplex PCR, and the TCRdb table lists in-frame clones only, not all of them. That table gives V, J and clone size, and the DNA gave D and trimming. This sample has some 2,400,000 clones, with almost 96% found just once. The CDR3 is made up of 15 amino acids. Germline V gene sequence: CDR1 MNHEY, CDR2 SMNVEV (reference sequence). V was trimmed by 3 bases and J by 0 bases, leaving 11 bases between them.

The clonotype originates from a man younger than 35 in good health. The sequenced sample consisted of naive CD4+ T cells sorted from blood. The subset here: CD45RA+ positively selected. The chain links TRBV27 to TRBJ1-1, with D tentatively TRBD1 (6 bases). CDR3 DNA: TGTGCCAGCAGTTTTCAGGGGTTAATGAACACTGAAGCTTTCTTT. It codes for CASSFQGLMNTEAFF.